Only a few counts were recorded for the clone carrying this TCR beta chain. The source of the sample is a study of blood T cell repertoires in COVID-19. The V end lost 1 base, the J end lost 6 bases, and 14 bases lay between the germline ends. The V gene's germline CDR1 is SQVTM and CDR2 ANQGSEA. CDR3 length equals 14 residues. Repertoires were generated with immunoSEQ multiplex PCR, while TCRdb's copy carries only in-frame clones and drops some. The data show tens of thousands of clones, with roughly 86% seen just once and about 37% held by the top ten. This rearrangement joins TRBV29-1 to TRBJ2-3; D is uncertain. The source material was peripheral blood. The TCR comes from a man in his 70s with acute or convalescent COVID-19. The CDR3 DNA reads TGCAGCGTTGAAGCCTGGCTAGGTAGCGATACGCAGTATTTT. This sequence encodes CSVEAWLGSDTQYF.